The 7 T cell receptor beta chains listed next were all sequenced from one sample in a study of blood T cell repertoires in COVID-19. TCRdb's table, derived via immunoSEQ multiplex PCR, lists solely in-frame clones and lacks some. The sample contains about 140,000 clones, about 70% of which appear only once. Sequencing input: peripheral blood. The receptors come from a man older than 75 with acute or convalescent COVID-19.

The rearrangement links TRBV3-1 (or the pseudogene TRBV3-2) to TRBJ2-5; 9 nucleotides match TRBD2. Trimming at V came to 0 bases and at J to 2 bases, leaving 7 bases not matched to a gene. The germline gives CDR1 LGHDT, CDR2 YNNKEL (reference sequence). This CDR3 has 17 residues. CDR3 sequence: CASSQDRTSASQETQYF. CDR3 nucleotide sequence: TGTGCCAGCAGCCAAGATAGGACTAGCGCCTCTCAAGAGACCCAGTACTTC.

The chain combines TRBV5-1 with TRBJ1-1, with TRBD1 identical over 8 bases. The germline V gene encodes CDR1 SGHRS and CDR2 YFSETQ. Germline trimming cut 6 bases from V and 4 bases from J; bases unmatched to any gene: 8. This CDR3 spans 14 amino acids. The CDR3 DNA follows: TGCGCCAGCACTAAAACAGGGGGTGCCACTGAAGCTTTCTTT. This encodes CASTKTGGATEAFF.

This clone was counted between two and nine times. CDR3 sequence: CATSDLQGVGTGELFF. The DNA of the CDR3 is TGTGCCACCAGTGATTTGCAGGGGGTGGGCACCGGGGAGCTGTTTTTT. This sequence joins TRBV24-1 and TRBJ2-2; 7 positions agree with TRBD1. V lost 0 bases and J lost 4; bases outside the gene matches: 4. The length of the CDR3 is 16 residues. The germline gives CDR1 KGHDR, CDR2 SFDVKD.

The chain recombines TRBV15 with TRBJ2-5; a possible D gene is TRBD1 (7 bases). Germline assignment: CDR1 LNHNV and CDR2 YYDKDF (reference sequence). This CDR3 spans 15 amino acids. Trimming took off 1 base at V and 3 bases at J, with 12 bases between the two ends. CDR3 sequence (DNA): TGTGCCACCAGCAGAGGCCTCAGGGGGGAAGAGACCCAGTACTTC. Protein sequence: CATSRGLRGEETQYF. Supplemented by reference TRBV15 and TRBJ2-5, the full variable domain reads DAMVIQNPRYQVTQFGKPVTLSCSQTLNHNVMYWYQQKSSQAPKLLFHYYDKDFNNEADTPDNFQSRRPNTSFCFLDIRSPGLGDTAMYLCATSRGLRGEETQYFGPGTRLLVL.

J is TRBJ2-3 and V is TRBV24-1; 8 nucleotides align to TRBD1. The V and J ends lost 4 bases and 3 bases, in that order; junction bases with no gene match: 5. Germline CDR1 and CDR2: KGHDR and SFDVKD. This CDR3 is 15 amino acids long. The CDR3, as DNA: TGTGCCACCAGTGACCCACGACAGGGGACAGATACGCAGTATTTT. Protein sequence: CATSDPRQGTDTQYF.

The rearrangement links TRBV5-6 to TRBJ2-3; D gene uncertain. Germline V gene lookup returns CDR1 SGHDT and CDR2 YYEEEE. The CDR3 is 11 amino acids. The V end was cut by 2 bases, the J end by 4 bases, with 2 bases between. Here the CDR3 reads CASSFADTQYF. Written as DNA, the CDR3 is TGTGCCAGCAGCTTCGCAGATACGCAGTATTTT.

The V and J genes are TRBV7-2 and TRBJ2-2; D possibly corresponds to TRBD2 (5 bases). Germline V gives CDR1 SGHTA, CDR2 FQGNSA. V was cut by 3 bases and J by 4 bases, with 12 bases left in between. The CDR3 covers 15 residues. DNA for the CDR3: TGTGCCAGCAGCTTCAAGGAGGTGGGCACCGGGGAGCTGTTTTTT. Protein: CASSFKEVGTGELFF.